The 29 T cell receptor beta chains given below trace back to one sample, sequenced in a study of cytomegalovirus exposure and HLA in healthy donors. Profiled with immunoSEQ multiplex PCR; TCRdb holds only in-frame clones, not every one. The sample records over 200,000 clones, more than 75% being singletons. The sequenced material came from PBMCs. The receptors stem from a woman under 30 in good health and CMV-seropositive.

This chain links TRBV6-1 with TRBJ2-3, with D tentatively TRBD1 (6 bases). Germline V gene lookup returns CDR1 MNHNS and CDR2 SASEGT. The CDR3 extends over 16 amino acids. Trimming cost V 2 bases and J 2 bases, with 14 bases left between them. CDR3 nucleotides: TGTGCCAGCAGTGAACATCCGGGACAACACACAGATACGCAGTATTTT. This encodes CASSEHPGQHTDTQYF.

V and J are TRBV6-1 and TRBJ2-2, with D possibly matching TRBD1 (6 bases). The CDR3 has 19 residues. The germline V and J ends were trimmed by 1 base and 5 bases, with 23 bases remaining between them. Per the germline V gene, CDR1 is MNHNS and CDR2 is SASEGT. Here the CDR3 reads CASSEGGYRAPLMTGELFF. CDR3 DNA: TGTGCCAGCAGTGAAGGAGGGTACAGGGCTCCCCTAATGACCGGGGAGCTGTTTTTT.

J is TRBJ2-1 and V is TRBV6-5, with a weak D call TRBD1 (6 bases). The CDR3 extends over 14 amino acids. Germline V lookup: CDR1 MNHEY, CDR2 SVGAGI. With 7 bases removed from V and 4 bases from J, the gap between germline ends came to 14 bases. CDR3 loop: CASTWDKSYNEQFF. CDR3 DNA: TGTGCCAGCACCTGGGACAAGTCATACAATGAGCAGTTCTTC.

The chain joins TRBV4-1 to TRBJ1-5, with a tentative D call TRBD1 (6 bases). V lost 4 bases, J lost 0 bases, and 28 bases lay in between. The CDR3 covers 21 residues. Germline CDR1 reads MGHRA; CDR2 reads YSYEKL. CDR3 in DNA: TGCGCCAGCAGCCCAGTACCCTTAGACGGGACACCACTTTATAGCAATCAGCCCCAGCATTTT. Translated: CASSPVPLDGTPLYSNQPQHF.

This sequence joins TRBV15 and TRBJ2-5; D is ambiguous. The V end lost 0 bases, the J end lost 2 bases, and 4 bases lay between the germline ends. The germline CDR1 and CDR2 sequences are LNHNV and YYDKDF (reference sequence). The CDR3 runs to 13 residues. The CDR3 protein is CATSRDEQETQYF. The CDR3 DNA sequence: TGTGCCACCAGCAGAGATGAGCAAGAGACCCAGTACTTC.

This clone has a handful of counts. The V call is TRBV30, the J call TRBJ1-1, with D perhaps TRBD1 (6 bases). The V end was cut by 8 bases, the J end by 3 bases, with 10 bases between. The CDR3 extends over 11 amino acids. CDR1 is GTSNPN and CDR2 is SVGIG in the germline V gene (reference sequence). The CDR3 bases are TGTGCCCAGGGGTACGACACTGAAGCTTTCTTT. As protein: CAQGYDTEAFF.

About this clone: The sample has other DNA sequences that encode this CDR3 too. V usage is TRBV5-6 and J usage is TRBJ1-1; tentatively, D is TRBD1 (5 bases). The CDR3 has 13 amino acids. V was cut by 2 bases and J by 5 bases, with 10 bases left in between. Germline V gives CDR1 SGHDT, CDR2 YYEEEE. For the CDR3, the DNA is TGTGCCAGCAGCTTCGGGGGGGGGACTGAAGCTTTCTTT. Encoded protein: CASSFGGGTEAFF.

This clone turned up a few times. As DNA, the CDR3 is TGTGCCAGCAGTTTCGGCAGGGACACTGAAGCTTTCTTT. Its translation: CASSFGRDTEAFF. V usage is TRBV6-5 and J usage is TRBJ1-1, with D possibly matching TRBD1 (5 bases). Trimming left V 4 bases short and J 3 bases short, with 9 bases between. CDR1 and CDR2 (germline): MNHEY, SVGAGI. This CDR3 has 13 residues.

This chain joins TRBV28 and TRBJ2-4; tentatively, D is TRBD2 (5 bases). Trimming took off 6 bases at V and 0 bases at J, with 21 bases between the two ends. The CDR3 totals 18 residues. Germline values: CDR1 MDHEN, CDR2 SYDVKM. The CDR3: CASRPAPSLMAAKNIQYF. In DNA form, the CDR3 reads TGTGCCAGCAGGCCTGCCCCTAGCCTCATGGCAGCCAAAAACATTCAGTACTTC.

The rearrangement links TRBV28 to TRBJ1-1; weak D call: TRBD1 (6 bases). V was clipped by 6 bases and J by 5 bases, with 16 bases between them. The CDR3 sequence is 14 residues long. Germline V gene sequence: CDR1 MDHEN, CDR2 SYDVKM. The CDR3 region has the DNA TGTGCCAGCAGCAACCGCGGGGGGCAGACTGAAGCTTTCTTT. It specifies CASSNRGGQTEAFF.

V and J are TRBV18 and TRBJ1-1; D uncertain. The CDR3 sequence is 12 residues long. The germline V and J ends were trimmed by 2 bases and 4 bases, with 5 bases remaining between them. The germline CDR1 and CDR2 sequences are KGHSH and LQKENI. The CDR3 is CASSPAVTEAFF. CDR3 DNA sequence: TGTGCCAGCTCACCAGCGGTCACTGAAGCTTTCTTT.

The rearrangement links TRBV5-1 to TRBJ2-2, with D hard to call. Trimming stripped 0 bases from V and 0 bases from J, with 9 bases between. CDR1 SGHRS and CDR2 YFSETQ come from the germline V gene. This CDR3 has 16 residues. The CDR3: CASSLAPGPNTGELFF. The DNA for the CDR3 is TGCGCCAGCAGCTTGGCCCCAGGCCCGAACACCGGGGAGCTGTTTTTT.

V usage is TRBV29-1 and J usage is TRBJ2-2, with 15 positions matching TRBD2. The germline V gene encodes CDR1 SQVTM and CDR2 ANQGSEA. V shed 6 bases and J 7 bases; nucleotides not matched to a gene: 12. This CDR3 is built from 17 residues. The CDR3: CSVGGLAGGPLFGELFF. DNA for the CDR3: TGCAGCGTAGGGGGACTAGCGGGAGGACCCTTATTCGGGGAGCTGTTTTTT.

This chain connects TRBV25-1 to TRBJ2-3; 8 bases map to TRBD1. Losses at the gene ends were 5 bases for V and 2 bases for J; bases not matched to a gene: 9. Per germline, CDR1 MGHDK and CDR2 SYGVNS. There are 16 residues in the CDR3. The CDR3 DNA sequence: TGTGCCAGCAGTCCAAGGTCGGGACAGGCCACAGATACGCAGTATTTT. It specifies CASSPRSGQATDTQYF. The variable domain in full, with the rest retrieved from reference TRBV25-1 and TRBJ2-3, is EADIYQTPRYLVIGTGKKITLECSQTMGHDKMYWYQQDPGMELHLIHYSYGVNSTEKGDLSSESTVSRIRTEHFPLTLESARPSHTSQYLCASSPRSGQATDTQYFGPGTRLTVL.

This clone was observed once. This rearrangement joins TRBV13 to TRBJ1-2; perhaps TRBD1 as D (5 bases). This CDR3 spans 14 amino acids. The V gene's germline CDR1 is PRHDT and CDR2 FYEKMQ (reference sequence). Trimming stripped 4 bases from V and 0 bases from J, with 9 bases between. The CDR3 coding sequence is TGTGCCAGCAGCTCCCCGACAGCTAACTATGGCTACACCTTC. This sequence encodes CASSSPTANYGYTF.

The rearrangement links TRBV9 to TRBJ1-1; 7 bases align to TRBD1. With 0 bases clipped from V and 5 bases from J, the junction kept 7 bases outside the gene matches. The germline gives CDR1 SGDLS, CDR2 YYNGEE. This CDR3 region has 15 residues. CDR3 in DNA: TGTGCCAGCAGCGTAGCAGGACAGGTCAGGACTGAAGCTTTCTTT. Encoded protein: CASSVAGQVRTEAFF.

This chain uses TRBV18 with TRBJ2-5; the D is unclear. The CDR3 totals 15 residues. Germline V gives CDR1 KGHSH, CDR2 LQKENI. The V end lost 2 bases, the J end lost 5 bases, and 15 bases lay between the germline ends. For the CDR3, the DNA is TGTGCCAGCTCACCAACTTACGGTCGTGAGGAGACCCAGTACTTC. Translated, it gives CASSPTYGREETQYF.

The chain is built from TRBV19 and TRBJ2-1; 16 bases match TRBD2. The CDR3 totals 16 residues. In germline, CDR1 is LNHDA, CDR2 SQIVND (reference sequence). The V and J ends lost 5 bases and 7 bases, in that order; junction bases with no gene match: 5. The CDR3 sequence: CASSEGLAGGLNEQFF. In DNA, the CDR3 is TGTGCCAGTAGTGAGGGACTAGCGGGAGGGTTAAATGAGCAGTTCTTC.

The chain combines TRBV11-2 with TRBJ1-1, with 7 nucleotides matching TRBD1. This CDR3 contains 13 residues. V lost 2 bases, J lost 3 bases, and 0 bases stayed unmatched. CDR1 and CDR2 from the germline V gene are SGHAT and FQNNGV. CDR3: CASSLRGHTEAFF. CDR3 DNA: TGTGCCAGCAGCTTAAGGGGGCACACTGAAGCTTTCTTT.

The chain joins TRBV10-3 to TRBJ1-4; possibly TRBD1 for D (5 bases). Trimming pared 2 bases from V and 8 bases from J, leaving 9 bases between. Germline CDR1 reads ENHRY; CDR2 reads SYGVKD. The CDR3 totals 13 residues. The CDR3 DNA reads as TGTGCCATCAGTGAGCCGGCAGGGGAAAAACTGTTTTTT. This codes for CAISEPAGEKLFF.

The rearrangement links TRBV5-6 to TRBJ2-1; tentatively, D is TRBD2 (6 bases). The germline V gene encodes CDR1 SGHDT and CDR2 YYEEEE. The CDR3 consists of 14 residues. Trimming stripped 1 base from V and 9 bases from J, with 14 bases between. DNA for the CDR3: TGTGCCAGCAGCTTGAGACTAGGGGTGGGTGAGCAGTTCTTC. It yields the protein CASSLRLGVGEQFF.

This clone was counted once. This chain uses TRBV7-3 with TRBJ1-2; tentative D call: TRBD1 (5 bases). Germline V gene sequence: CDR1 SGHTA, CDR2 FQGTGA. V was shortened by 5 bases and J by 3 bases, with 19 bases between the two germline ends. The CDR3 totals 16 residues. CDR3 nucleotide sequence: TGTGCCAGCAGCGCACAGGCTCCCGGCGGGGACTATGGCTACACCTTC. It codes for CASSAQAPGGDYGYTF.

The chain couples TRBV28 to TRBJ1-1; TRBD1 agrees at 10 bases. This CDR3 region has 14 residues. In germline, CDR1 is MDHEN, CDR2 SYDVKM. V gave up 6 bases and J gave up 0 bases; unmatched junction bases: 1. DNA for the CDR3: TGTGCCAGCAGGACAGGGGGCATGAACACTGAAGCTTTCTTT. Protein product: CASRTGGMNTEAFF.

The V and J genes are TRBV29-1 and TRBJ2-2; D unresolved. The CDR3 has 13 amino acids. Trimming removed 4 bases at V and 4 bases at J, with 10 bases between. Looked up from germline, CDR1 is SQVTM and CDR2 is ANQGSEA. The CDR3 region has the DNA TGCAGCGTTGTCAACGGAGTCACCGGGGAGCTGTTTTTT. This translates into CSVVNGVTGELFF.

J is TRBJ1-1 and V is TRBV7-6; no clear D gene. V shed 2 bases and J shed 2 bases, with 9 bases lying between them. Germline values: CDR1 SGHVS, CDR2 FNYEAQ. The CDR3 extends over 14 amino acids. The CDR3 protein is CASSLNPGNTEAFF. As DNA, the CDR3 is TGTGCCAGCAGCTTAAATCCAGGCAACACTGAAGCTTTCTTT.

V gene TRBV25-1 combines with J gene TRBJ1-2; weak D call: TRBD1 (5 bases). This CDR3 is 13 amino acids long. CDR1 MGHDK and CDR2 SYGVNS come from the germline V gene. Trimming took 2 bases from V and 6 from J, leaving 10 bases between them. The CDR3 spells CASSEQGVDGYTF. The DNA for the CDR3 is TGTGCCAGCAGTGAACAGGGTGTGGATGGCTACACCTTC.

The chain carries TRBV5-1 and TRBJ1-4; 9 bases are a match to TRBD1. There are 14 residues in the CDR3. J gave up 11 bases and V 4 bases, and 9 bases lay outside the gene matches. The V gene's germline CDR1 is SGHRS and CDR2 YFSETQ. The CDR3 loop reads CASSSNRGLGKLFF. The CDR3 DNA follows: TGCGCCAGCAGCAGCAACAGGGGGCTCGGGAAACTGTTTTTT.

The CDR3 spells CASSMTGGPNTEAFF. The CDR3 DNA follows: TGTGCCAGCAGTATGACAGGGGGCCCGAACACTGAAGCTTTCTTT. This chain connects TRBV6-5 to TRBJ1-1; 10 bases are shared with TRBD1. Germline V gene sequence: CDR1 MNHEY, CDR2 SVGAGI. This CDR3 comprises 15 residues. Unmatched junction bases numbered 4, after V lost 5 bases and J lost 1 base.

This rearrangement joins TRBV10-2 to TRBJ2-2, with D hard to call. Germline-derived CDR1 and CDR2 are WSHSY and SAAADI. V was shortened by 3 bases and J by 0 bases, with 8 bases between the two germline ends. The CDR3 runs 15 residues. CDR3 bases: TGCGCCAGCAGTGATCAACTATCGAACACCGGGGAGCTGTTTTTT. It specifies CASSDQLSNTGELFF.